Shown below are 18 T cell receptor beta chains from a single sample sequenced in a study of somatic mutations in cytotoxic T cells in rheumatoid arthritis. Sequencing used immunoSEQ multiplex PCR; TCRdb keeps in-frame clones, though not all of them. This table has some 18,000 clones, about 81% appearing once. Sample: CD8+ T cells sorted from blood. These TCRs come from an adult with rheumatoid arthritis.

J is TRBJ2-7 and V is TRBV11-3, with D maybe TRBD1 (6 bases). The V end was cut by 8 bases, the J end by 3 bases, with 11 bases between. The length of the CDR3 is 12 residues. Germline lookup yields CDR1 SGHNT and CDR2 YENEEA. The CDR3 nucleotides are TGTGCCAGCCTAAGGGGGTACTACGAGCAGTACTTC. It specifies CASLRGYYEQYF.

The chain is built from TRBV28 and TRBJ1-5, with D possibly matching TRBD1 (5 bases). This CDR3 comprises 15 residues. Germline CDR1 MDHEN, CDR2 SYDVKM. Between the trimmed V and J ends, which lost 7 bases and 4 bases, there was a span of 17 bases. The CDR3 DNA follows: TGTGCCAGCACCGACCGGGACTCCTGGAATCAGCCCCAGCATTTT. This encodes CASTDRDSWNQPQHF.

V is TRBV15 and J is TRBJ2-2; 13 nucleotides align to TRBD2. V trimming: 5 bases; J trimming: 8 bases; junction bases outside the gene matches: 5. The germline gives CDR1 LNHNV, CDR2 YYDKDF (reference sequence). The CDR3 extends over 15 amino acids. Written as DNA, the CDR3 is TGTGCCACCAGCCCTCGGACTAGCGGGAGTGGGGAGCTGTTTTTT. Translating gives CATSPRTSGSGELFF.

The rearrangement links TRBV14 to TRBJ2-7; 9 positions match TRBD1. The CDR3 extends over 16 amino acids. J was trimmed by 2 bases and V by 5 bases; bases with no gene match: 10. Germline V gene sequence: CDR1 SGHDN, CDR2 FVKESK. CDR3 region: CASSVIKGQGAYEQYF. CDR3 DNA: TGTGCCAGCAGCGTCATCAAGGGACAGGGCGCCTACGAGCAGTACTTC.

The CDR3 DNA is TGTGCCTGGAGTGTATTAGCGAACACTGAAGCTTTCTTT. Amino acid sequence: CAWSVLANTEAFF. This chain uses TRBV30 with TRBJ1-1; D remains ambiguous. CDR3 length equals 13 residues. Germline values: CDR1 GTSNPN, CDR2 SVGIG (reference sequence). The V end was cut by 0 bases, the J end by 1 base, with 6 bases between.

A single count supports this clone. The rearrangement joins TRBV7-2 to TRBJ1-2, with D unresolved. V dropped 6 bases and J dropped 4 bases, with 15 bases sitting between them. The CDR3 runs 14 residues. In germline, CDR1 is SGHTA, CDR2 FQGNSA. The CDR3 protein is CASRASRTAYGYTF. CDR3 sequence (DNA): TGTGCCAGCAGAGCTTCCAGGACGGCCTATGGCTACACCTTC.

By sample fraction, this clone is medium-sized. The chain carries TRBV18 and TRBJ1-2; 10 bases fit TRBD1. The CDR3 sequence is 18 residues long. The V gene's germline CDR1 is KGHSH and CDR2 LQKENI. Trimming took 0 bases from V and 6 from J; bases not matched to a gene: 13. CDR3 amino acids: CASSPPGTGVSSLHGYTF. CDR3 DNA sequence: TGTGCCAGCTCACCACCCGGGACAGGGGTGTCCAGTCTACATGGCTACACCTTC.

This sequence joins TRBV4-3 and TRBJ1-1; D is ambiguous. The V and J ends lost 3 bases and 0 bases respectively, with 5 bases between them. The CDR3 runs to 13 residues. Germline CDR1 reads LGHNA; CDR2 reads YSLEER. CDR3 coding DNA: TGCGCCAGCAGCCACGGGGTGAACACTGAAGCTTTCTTT. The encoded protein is CASSHGVNTEAFF.

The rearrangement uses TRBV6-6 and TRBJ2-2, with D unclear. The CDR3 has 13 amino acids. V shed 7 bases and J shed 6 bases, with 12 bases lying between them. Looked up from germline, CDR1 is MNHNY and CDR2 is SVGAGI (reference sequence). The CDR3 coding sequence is TGTGCCAGCACCCCGCTCCAAGCCGGGGAGCTGTTTTTT. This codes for CASTPLQAGELFF.

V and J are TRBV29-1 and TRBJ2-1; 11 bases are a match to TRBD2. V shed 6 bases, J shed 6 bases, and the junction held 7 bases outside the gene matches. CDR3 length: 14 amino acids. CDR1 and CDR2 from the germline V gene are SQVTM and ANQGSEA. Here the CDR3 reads CSVAGTSGPNEQFF. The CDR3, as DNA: TGCAGCGTGGCCGGGACTAGCGGACCCAATGAGCAGTTCTTC.

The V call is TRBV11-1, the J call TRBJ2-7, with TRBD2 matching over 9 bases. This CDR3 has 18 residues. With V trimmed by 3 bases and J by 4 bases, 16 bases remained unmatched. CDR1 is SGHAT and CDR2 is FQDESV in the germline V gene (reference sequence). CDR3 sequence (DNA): TGTGCCAGCAGCTTGTGGCCAACCCCCTCCACTAGCGGGTACGAGCAGTACTTC. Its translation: CASSLWPTPSTSGYEQYF.

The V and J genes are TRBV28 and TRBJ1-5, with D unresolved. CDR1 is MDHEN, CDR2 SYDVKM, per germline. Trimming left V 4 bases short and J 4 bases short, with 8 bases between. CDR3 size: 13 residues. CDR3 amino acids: CASSSERNQPQHF. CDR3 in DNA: TGTGCCAGCAGTTCTGAGAGAAATCAGCCCCAGCATTTT.

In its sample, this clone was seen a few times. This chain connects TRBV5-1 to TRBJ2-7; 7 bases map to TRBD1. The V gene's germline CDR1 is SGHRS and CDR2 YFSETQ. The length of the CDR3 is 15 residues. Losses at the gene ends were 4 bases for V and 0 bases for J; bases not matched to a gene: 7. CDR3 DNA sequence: TGCGCCAGCAGCCCCTACCGGACAGGCTCCTACGAGCAGTACTTC. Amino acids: CASSPYRTGSYEQYF.

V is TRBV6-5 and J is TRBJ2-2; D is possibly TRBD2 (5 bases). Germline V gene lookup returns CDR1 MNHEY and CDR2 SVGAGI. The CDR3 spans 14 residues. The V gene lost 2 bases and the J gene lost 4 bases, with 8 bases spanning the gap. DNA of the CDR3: TGTGCCAGCAGTTACCTCCGGGGCACCGGGGAGCTGTTTTTT. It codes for CASSYLRGTGELFF.

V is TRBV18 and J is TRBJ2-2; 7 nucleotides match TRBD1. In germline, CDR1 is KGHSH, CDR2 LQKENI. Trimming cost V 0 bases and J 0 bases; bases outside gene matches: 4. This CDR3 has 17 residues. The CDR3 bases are TGTGCCAGCTCACCACCGAAAGGGACAGCGAACACCGGGGAGCTGTTTTTT. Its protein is CASSPPKGTANTGELFF.

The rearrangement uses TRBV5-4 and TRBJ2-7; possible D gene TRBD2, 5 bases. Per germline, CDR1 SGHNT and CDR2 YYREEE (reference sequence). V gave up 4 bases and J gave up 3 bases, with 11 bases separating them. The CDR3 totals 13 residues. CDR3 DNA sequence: TGTGCCAGCAGCCCCTTAGGGAGCTACGAGCAGTACTTC. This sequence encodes CASSPLGSYEQYF.

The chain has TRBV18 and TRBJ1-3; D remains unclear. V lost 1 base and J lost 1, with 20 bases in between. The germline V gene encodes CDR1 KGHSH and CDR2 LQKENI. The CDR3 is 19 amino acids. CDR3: CASSPQQGSGWLSGNTIYF. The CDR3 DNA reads TGTGCCAGCTCACCACAGCAAGGTTCTGGCTGGCTATCTGGAAACACCATATATTTT.

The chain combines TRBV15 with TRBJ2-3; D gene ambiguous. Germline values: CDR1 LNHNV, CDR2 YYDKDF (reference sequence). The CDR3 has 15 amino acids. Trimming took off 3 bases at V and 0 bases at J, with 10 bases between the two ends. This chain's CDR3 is CATSSSLTSTDTQYF. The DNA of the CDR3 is TGTGCCACCAGCAGTTCGCTGACTAGCACAGATACGCAGTATTTT.